The 20 T cell receptor beta chains reported below all come from one sample, sequenced in a study of shared clonotypes between healthy human individuals. Naive-designated CD8 cells lacked CD45RO, were positively enriched for CCR7, and omitted terminally differentiated effector memory CD45RA+ cells. The assay was immunoSEQ multiplex PCR, and TCRdb's table has in-frame clones only and misses some. Of approximately 2,000,000 clones in the sample, 93% were seen once. Sequenced material: naive CD8+ T cells from PBMCs. All receptors come from a man in his late teens or twenties in good health. Some clones in this sample may be carry-over from other donors' samples.

This chain links TRBV9 with TRBJ2-5; 15 positions agree with TRBD2. Germline CDR1 SGDLS, CDR2 YYNGEE. V shed 3 bases and J 2 bases; nucleotides not matched to a gene: 5. CDR3 length equals 17 residues. CDR3 sequence: CASSGGLAGGIQETQYF. CDR3 DNA: TGTGCCAGCAGCGGCGGACTAGCGGGAGGGATTCAAGAGACCCAGTACTTC.

The CDR3 nucleotides read TGTGCCATCAGTCCGGGACTAGCGGGAGGGGTAGGCGGGGAGCTGTTTTTT. This codes for CAISPGLAGGVGGELFF. J is TRBJ2-2 and V is TRBV10-3, with 16 bases matching TRBD2. Germline CDR1 reads ENHRY; CDR2 reads SYGVKD. This CDR3 is built from 17 residues. Unmatched junction bases numbered 7, after V lost 5 bases and J lost 7 bases.

The chain carries TRBV27 and TRBJ2-7, with a weak D call TRBD2 (7 bases). This CDR3 is built from 14 residues. V was pared by 3 bases and J by 4 bases, with 13 bases between. The germline V gene has CDR1 MNHEY and CDR2 SMNVEV (reference sequence). The CDR3 region is CASSFGGAIYEQYF. CDR3 DNA sequence: TGTGCCAGCAGTTTTGGGGGGGCTATTTACGAGCAGTACTTC.

The rearrangement uses TRBV6-5 and TRBJ2-1; 9 nucleotides line up with TRBD2. After removal of 8 bases from V and 4 bases from J, the junction contained 3 bases not matched to a gene. CDR1 is MNHEY, CDR2 SVGAGI, per germline. The CDR3 runs 13 residues. CDR3 coding DNA: TGTGCCAGCGGGACTAGCTTATACAATGAGCAGTTCTTC. This translates into CASGTSLYNEQFF.

This clone was detected once. This CDR3 is CASSQGSGAYNEQFF. In DNA, the CDR3 is TGTGCCAGCAGCCAGGGTAGCGGGGCCTACAATGAGCAGTTCTTC. The chain couples TRBV14 to TRBJ2-1, with 8 bases fitting TRBD2. Germline-derived CDR1 and CDR2 are SGHDN and FVKESK. V lost 3 bases, J lost 2 bases, and 3 bases stayed unmatched. The CDR3 sequence is 15 residues long. The full variable domain, with the rest looked up from reference TRBV14 and TRBJ2-1, is EAGVTQFPSHSVIEKGQTVTLRCDPISGHDNLYWYRRVMGKEIKFLLHFVKESKQDESGMPNNRFLAERTGGTYSTLKVQPAELEDSGVYFCASSQGSGAYNEQFFGPGTRLTVL.

This clone was counted a single time. The chain uses TRBV7-9 and TRBJ2-7; D possibly corresponds to TRBD1 (6 bases). This CDR3 is built from 15 residues. Germline V gene lookup returns CDR1 SEHNR and CDR2 FQNEAQ (reference sequence). Trimming left V 3 bases short and J 2 bases short, with 14 bases between. CDR3 nucleotide sequence: TGTGCCAGCAGCTTCCCCGGGACACTAGCCTACGAGCAGTACTTC. Translation: CASSFPGTLAYEQYF.

This chain joins TRBV11-2 and TRBJ1-4; weak D call: TRBD1 (6 bases). V lost 2 bases and J lost 3, with 13 bases in between. Germline loops: CDR1 SGHAT, CDR2 FQNNGV. This CDR3 contains 16 residues. The CDR3 nucleotides are TGTGCCAGCAGCTTAACAAGAGGGGGAGCTAATGAAAAACTGTTTTTT. Protein: CASSLTRGGANEKLFF.

This chain connects TRBV7-2 to TRBJ2-1, with D possibly matching TRBD2 (5 bases). The CDR3 has 17 amino acids. V was shortened by 6 bases and J by 4 bases, with 22 bases between the two germline ends. Germline V gene sequence: CDR1 SGHTA, CDR2 FQGNSA. CDR3 sequence: CASRKGGLAPYYNEQFF. The DNA of the CDR3 is TGTGCCAGCAGGAAGGGCGGGTTGGCCCCCTATTACAATGAGCAGTTCTTC.

The chain carries TRBV27 and TRBJ1-1; TRBD1 is a possible D gene (5 bases). The CDR3 contains 15 residues. Germline CDR1 is MNHEY and CDR2 is SMNVEV (reference sequence). Trimming removed 1 base from V and 4 bases from J, with 13 bases in between. The CDR3 coding sequence is TGTGCCAGCAGTTTATGGCGGGGACTAGGCACTGAAGCTTTCTTT. Encoded protein: CASSLWRGLGTEAFF.

A word on this clone: Distinct nucleotide sequences in the sample also encode this CDR3. V and J are TRBV28 and TRBJ2-1, with 9 positions matching TRBD1. The V gene end was trimmed by 4 bases and the J gene end by 4 bases; junction bases not matched to a gene: 2. The length of the CDR3 is 14 residues. In germline, CDR1 is MDHEN, CDR2 SYDVKM. The CDR3 DNA is TGTGCCAGCAGTTCGGGACAGGGTTACAATGAGCAGTTCTTC. Translated, it gives CASSSGQGYNEQFF.

The V call is TRBV28, the J call TRBJ2-7, with TRBD2 matching over 9 bases. Trimming removed 6 bases from V and 4 bases from J; junction bases left unmatched: 13. The germline V gene has CDR1 MDHEN and CDR2 SYDVKM. The CDR3 consists of 16 residues. CDR3 sequence (DNA): TGTGCCAGCAGCGCCGCAAGGCGGGAGGGAAGATACGAGCAGTACTTC. Residues: CASSAARREGRYEQYF.

V is TRBV19 and J is TRBJ1-5; the D gene is possibly TRBD1 (6 bases). The CDR3 spans 15 residues. Trimming took off 1 base at V and 7 bases at J, with 14 bases between the two ends. Germline loops: CDR1 LNHDA, CDR2 SQIVND (reference sequence). The CDR3: CASSIVPGVNQPQHF. DNA of the CDR3: TGTGCCAGTAGTATAGTCCCAGGGGTTAACCAGCCCCAGCATTTT.

This chain uses TRBV27 with TRBJ2-7; D call uncertain. V lost 1 base, J lost 0 bases, and 10 bases lay in between. Germline V gene data show CDR1 as MNHEY and CDR2 as SMNVEV (reference sequence). The CDR3 is 15 residues long. The CDR3 DNA follows: TGTGCCAGCAGTTTATTGGACGCCAACTCCTACGAGCAGTACTTC. Amino acid sequence: CASSLLDANSYEQYF.

This clone was recorded once. The V gene is TRBV5-6, the J gene TRBJ2-3; D is possibly TRBD1 (7 bases). This CDR3 is built from 15 residues. Germline CDR1 SGHDT, CDR2 YYEEEE. V was pared by 3 bases and J by 3 bases, with 14 bases between. The CDR3 bases are TGTGCCAGCAGCTCCAGGGGGGAGCTGACAGATACGCAGTATTTT. It yields the protein CASSSRGELTDTQYF.

The chain joins TRBV4-3 to TRBJ2-7; 8 bases map to TRBD2. The J segment lost 6 bases and the V segment lost 4 bases, leaving 11 bases of the junction unmatched. The CDR3 sequence is 15 residues long. Germline CDR1 and CDR2: LGHNA and YSLEER. CDR3 sequence (DNA): TGCGCCAGCAGCCGAACCCGGGACGGACTAGCCGAGCAGTACTTC. Translating it yields CASSRTRDGLAEQYF.

With regard to this clone: The sample carries other DNA sequences with the same CDR3. V and J are TRBV19 and TRBJ2-1; perhaps D is TRBD1 or TRBD2 (5 bases each). The length of the CDR3 is 14 residues. Looked up from germline, CDR1 is LNHDA and CDR2 is SQIVND (reference sequence). Deletions cut 1 base from V and 2 bases from J, with 6 bases between. The CDR3 spells CASSIAGPYNEQFF. The CDR3 DNA follows: TGTGCCAGTAGTATAGCGGGGCCCTACAATGAGCAGTTCTTC.

This clone has just one count. The chain recombines TRBV29-1 with TRBJ1-2; maybe TRBD1 (6 bases). Looked up from germline, CDR1 is SQVTM and CDR2 is ANQGSEA. CDR3 length equals 14 residues. Trimming shortened V by 3 bases and J by 3 bases, and 14 bases separated the two germline ends. CDR3 nucleotide sequence: TGCAGCGTTGACGGGGGGCGATTTTACTATGGCTACACCTTC. Its protein is CSVDGGRFYYGYTF.

This chain connects TRBV5-1 to TRBJ2-7; a weak D match, TRBD2 (6 bases). From germline, CDR1 is SGHRS and CDR2 YFSETQ. The CDR3 is 13 amino acids. Trimming took 0 bases from V and 3 from J, leaving 7 bases between them. The CDR3 reads CASSLGLDYEQYF. The CDR3 DNA follows: TGCGCCAGCAGCTTGGGACTAGACTACGAGCAGTACTTC.

The rearrangement joins TRBV30 to TRBJ2-7; D is perhaps TRBD1 (5 bases). CDR1 GTSNPN and CDR2 SVGIG come from the germline V gene (reference sequence). Trimming removed 3 bases at V and 4 bases at J, with 13 bases between. The CDR3 length is 13 residues. CDR3 region: CAWRLGREYEQYF. The CDR3 nucleotides are TGTGCCTGGAGGCTCGGCAGGGAATACGAGCAGTACTTC.

V is TRBV28 and J is TRBJ1-6; D gene uncertain. Trimming removed 10 bases at V and 5 bases at J, with 15 bases between. The CDR3 spans 14 residues. CDR1 MDHEN and CDR2 SYDVKM come from the germline V gene. The CDR3 reads CATVGPADNSPLHF. Written as DNA, the CDR3 is TGTGCCACCGTAGGGCCGGCGGATAATTCACCCCTCCACTTT. The whole variable domain, filled in from reference TRBV28 and TRBJ1-6, reads DVKVTQSSRYLVKRTGEKVFLECVQDMDHENMFWYRQDPGLGLRLIYFSYDVKMKEKGDIPEGYSVSREKKERFSLILESASTNQTSMYLCATVGPADNSPLHFGNGTRLTVT.